The 31 T cell receptor beta chains below were found in one sample sequenced in a study of T cell responses to AZD1222 COVID-19 vaccine. Data came from immunoSEQ multiplex PCR; TCRdb stores just in-frame clones and leaves some out. The table has 150,000 to 200,000 clones, about 87% seen once. This specimen consisted of peripheral blood, obtained on day 0 of MenACWY control vaccination. These receptors were taken from an adult in good health.

The chain has TRBV7-2 and TRBJ2-3; D is ambiguous. The CDR3 is 11 amino acids. V lost 5 bases and J lost 10, with 10 bases in between. In germline, CDR1 is SGHTA, CDR2 FQGNSA. CDR3 protein: CASSLLVAQYF. The CDR3 nucleotides read TGTGCCAGCAGCCTACTTGTTGCGCAGTATTTT.

V usage is TRBV4-1 and J usage is TRBJ1-6; D is unclear. The V gene's germline CDR1 is MGHRA and CDR2 YSYEKL. This CDR3 is built from 16 residues. V shed 4 bases and J shed 0 bases, with 10 bases lying between them. This CDR3 reads CASSRHSSSYNSPLHF. CDR3 bases: TGCGCCAGCAGCCGTCACTCAAGCTCCTATAATTCACCCCTCCACTTT.

This clone turned up a few times. The chain combines TRBV9 with TRBJ1-6; D is perhaps TRBD1 (5 bases). Germline CDR1 and CDR2: SGDLS and YYNGEE. Trimming left V 0 bases short and J 6 bases short, with 10 bases between. The CDR3 contains 15 residues. CDR3 loop: CASSVEGDSNSPLHF. As DNA, the CDR3 is TGTGCCAGCAGCGTAGAAGGGGACTCTAATTCACCCCTCCACTTT.

The chain carries TRBV23-1 and TRBJ2-7, with TRBD2 matching 10 bases. TRBV23-1 carries the ORF label, with uncertain function. V trimming: 4 bases; J trimming: 7 bases; junction bases outside the gene matches: 13. The CDR3 runs to 16 residues. The CDR3 region is CASSLTPPGLANEQYF. As DNA, the CDR3 is TGCGCCAGCAGTCTCACGCCCCCGGGACTAGCGAATGAGCAGTACTTC.

The chain has TRBV10-3 and TRBJ2-7; weak D call: TRBD1 (5 bases). CDR3 length: 13 amino acids. Trimming stripped 8 bases from V and 6 bases from J, with 17 bases between. The germline V gene has CDR1 ENHRY and CDR2 SYGVKD. The CDR3 spells CAILDPGASEQYF. The DNA of the CDR3 is TGTGCCATCCTCGACCCTGGGGCGAGCGAGCAGTACTTC.

This sequence joins TRBV2 and TRBJ2-3; the match to TRBD2 covers 8 bases. Germline trimming cut 9 bases from V and 1 base from J; bases unmatched to any gene: 9. The CDR3 is 15 amino acids. CDR1 SNHLY and CDR2 FYNNEI come from the germline V gene. In DNA form, the CDR3 reads TGTGCCAGAGACCCAGCGACTAGCGGCACAGATACGCAGTATTTT. This codes for CARDPATSGTDTQYF.

The rearrangement joins TRBV28 to TRBJ1-4, with a tentative D call TRBD1 (5 bases). The CDR3 loop spans 15 amino acids. Trimming removed 6 bases at V and 0 bases at J, with 11 bases between. CDR1 and CDR2 from the germline V gene are MDHEN and SYDVKM. The CDR3 DNA sequence: TGTGCCAGCAGACCAGGGCCGGCAACTAATGAAAAACTGTTTTTT. Amino acids: CASRPGPATNEKLFF.

For the CDR3, the DNA is TGTGCCAGCAGTTCCGGGACTAGCGGAGATACGCAGTATTTT. Its protein is CASSSGTSGDTQYF. V is TRBV11-3 and J is TRBJ2-3; TRBD2 matches at 11 bases. The CDR3 consists of 14 residues. Germline V gives CDR1 SGHNT, CDR2 YENEEA. The trim removed 6 bases at V and 5 bases at J, leaving 4 bases unmatched.

The chain has TRBV15 and TRBJ1-5; maybe TRBD1 (6 bases). Germline loops: CDR1 LNHNV, CDR2 YYDKDF (reference sequence). This CDR3 spans 14 amino acids. Trimming cost V 3 bases and J 4 bases, with 10 bases left between them. CDR3 region: CATSSLRGNQPQHF. CDR3 sequence (DNA): TGTGCCACCAGCAGTTTGAGGGGGAATCAGCCCCAGCATTTT.

The chain is built from TRBV28 and TRBJ2-2; D unclear. V was cut by 6 bases and J by 6 bases, with 8 bases left in between. The CDR3 covers 12 residues. The germline V gene encodes CDR1 MDHEN and CDR2 SYDVKM. CDR3: CASRESAGELFF. CDR3 coding DNA: TGTGCCAGCAGGGAGTCCGCCGGGGAGCTGTTTTTT.

The rearrangement joins TRBV13 to TRBJ1-2; tentatively, D is TRBD1 (5 bases). The V gene lost 0 bases and the J gene lost 0 bases, with 11 bases spanning the gap. This CDR3 has 16 residues. Per the germline V gene, CDR1 is PRHDT and CDR2 is FYEKMQ (reference sequence). The CDR3 loop reads CASSLGGARANYGYTF. Here the CDR3 DNA reads TGTGCCAGCAGCTTAGGTGGGGCCAGAGCTAACTATGGCTACACCTTC.

In DNA form, the CDR3 reads TGTGCCAGCAGCTGGGGACAGGGGGCAGGGAAACTGTTTTTT. Amino acids: CASSWGQGAGKLFF. The chain combines TRBV5-5 with TRBJ1-4, with TRBD1 matching 12 bases. From germline, CDR1 is SGHKS and CDR2 YYEKEE (reference sequence). The CDR3 extends over 14 amino acids. J lost 11 bases, V lost 3 bases, and 5 bases had no gene match.

The sample holds one count of this clone. DNA of the CDR3: TGTGCCAGCAGCTTGGGACAGAATCTCTACGAGCAGTACTTC. This gives the protein CASSLGQNLYEQYF. The V gene is TRBV5-4, the J gene TRBJ2-7, with D perhaps TRBD1 (5 bases). Trimming took off 0 bases at V and 3 bases at J, with 10 bases between the two ends. Per the germline V gene, CDR1 is SGHNT and CDR2 is YYREEE (reference sequence). This CDR3 has 14 amino acids.

The chain uses TRBV6-2 or TRBV6-3 and TRBJ1-2; no reliable D call. The CDR3 has 16 amino acids. V was pared by 0 bases and J by 4 bases, with 15 bases between. From germline, CDR1 is MNHEY and CDR2 SVGEGT. The CDR3 DNA is TGTGCCAGCAGTTACTCAAGGGCCTCCTGGCCCTATGGCTACACCTTC. It codes for CASSYSRASWPYGYTF.

The chain uses TRBV30 and TRBJ2-5; 7 nucleotides agree with TRBD1. This CDR3 comprises 13 residues. CDR1 and CDR2 (germline): GTSNPN, SVGIG (reference sequence). With V trimmed by 5 bases and J by 4 bases, 7 bases remained unmatched. The CDR3 spells CAWGDRVTETQYF. The CDR3 nucleotides read TGTGCCTGGGGCGACAGGGTTACAGAGACCCAGTACTTC.

The chain uses TRBV6-2 or TRBV6-3 and TRBJ2-7, with D maybe TRBD1 (6 bases). Germline assignment: CDR1 MNHEY and CDR2 SVGEGT. V was cut by 3 bases and J by 4 bases, with 13 bases left in between. The length of the CDR3 is 14 residues. CDR3: CASSYRQVGYEQYF. The CDR3 DNA sequence: TGTGCCAGCAGTTATCGACAGGTCGGGTACGAGCAGTACTTC.

The V call is TRBV7-8, the J call TRBJ1-5; D remains ambiguous. Deletions cut 4 bases from V and 0 bases from J, with 4 bases between. The CDR3 covers 13 residues. CDR1 and CDR2 (germline): SGHVS, FQNEAQ. DNA for the CDR3: TGTGCCAGCAGCTGGAATAGCAATCAGCCCCAGCATTTT. It yields the protein CASSWNSNQPQHF.

This clone was recorded once. The chain recombines TRBV2 with TRBJ1-5; D may be TRBD1 (6 bases). The CDR3 covers 14 residues. The ends were cut back, 2 bases at V and 5 bases at J, with 10 bases in the middle. The V gene's germline CDR1 is SNHLY and CDR2 FYNNEI. In DNA form, the CDR3 reads TGTGCCAGCAGTGAACAGGGGCCCTATCAGCCCCAGCATTTT. Protein sequence: CASSEQGPYQPQHF. Using reference TRBV2 and TRBJ1-5 for the parts outside the CDR3, the full variable domain is EPEVTQTPSHQVTQMGQEVILRCVPISNHLYFYWYRQILGQKVEFLVSFYNNEISEKSEIFDDQFSVERPDGSNFTLKIRSTKLEDSAMYFCASSEQGPYQPQHFGDGTRLSIL.

J is TRBJ2-3 and V is TRBV7-2, with 9 bases that match TRBD1. The length of the CDR3 is 14 residues. CDR1 is SGHTA and CDR2 is FQGNSA in the germline V gene. The ends lost 7 bases at V and 3 bases at J; junction bases unmatched: 5. The CDR3 DNA is TGTGCCAGCACCCGGACAGGGGTGACAGATACGCAGTATTTT. It specifies CASTRTGVTDTQYF.

CDR3 residues: CASSLEENQPQHF. CDR3 DNA sequence: TGTGCCAGCAGTTTAGAAGAGAATCAGCCCCAGCATTTT. The J gene is TRBJ1-5, the V gene TRBV12-3 or TRBV12-4; no clear D gene. The CDR3 has 13 residues. The V end lost 1 base, the J end lost 4 bases, and 5 bases lay between the germline ends.

The chain is built from TRBV28 and TRBJ2-1, with D unresolved. This CDR3 comprises 15 residues. V gave up 1 base and J gave up 7 bases, with 14 bases separating them. The V gene's germline CDR1 is MDHEN and CDR2 SYDVKM. Here the CDR3 DNA reads TGTGCCAGCAGTTTATCCACGACCCCTAGGAATGAGCAGTTCTTC. It yields the protein CASSLSTTPRNEQFF.

This chain connects TRBV5-1 to TRBJ2-3, with 10 bases that match TRBD2. The V gene end was trimmed by 5 bases and the J gene end by 0 bases; junction bases not matched to a gene: 6. The CDR3 covers 16 residues. Germline values: CDR1 SGHRS, CDR2 YFSETQ. CDR3 sequence reads: CASRLPTSGSTDTQYF. The CDR3 bases are TGCGCCAGCAGGCTACCGACTAGCGGGAGCACAGATACGCAGTATTTT. The full variable domain, with the rest looked up from reference TRBV5-1 and TRBJ2-3, is KAGVTQTPRYLIKTRGQQVTLSCSPISGHRSVSWYQQTPGQGLQFLFEYFSETQRNKGNFPGRFSGRQFSNSRSEMNVSTLELGDSALYLCASRLPTSGSTDTQYFGPGTRLTVL.

The chain joins TRBV29-1 to TRBJ2-6; D perhaps matches TRBD1 (6 bases). Trimming left V 6 bases short and J 0 bases short, with 15 bases between. The CDR3 has 16 residues. Per germline, CDR1 SQVTM and CDR2 ANQGSEA. CDR3 bases: TGCAGCGTAGACTCCAGGGGAGCCTCTGGGGCCAACGTCCTGACTTTC. It yields the protein CSVDSRGASGANVLTF.

The gene calls are TRBV5-4 and TRBJ2-1, with 13 positions matching TRBD2. After removal of 5 bases from V and 12 bases from J, the junction contained 11 bases not matched to a gene. Germline CDR1 and CDR2: SGHNT and YYREEE (reference sequence). The CDR3 runs 15 residues. CDR3 bases: TGTGCCAGCAGTCCGGGACTAGCGGGGCCCGGTGGGCAGTTCTTC. Protein: CASSPGLAGPGGQFF.

The V gene is TRBV5-6, the J gene TRBJ2-1; D is uncertain. The germline V gene has CDR1 SGHDT and CDR2 YYEEEE. V dropped 3 bases and J dropped 0 bases, with 7 bases sitting between them. This CDR3 has 14 amino acids. The CDR3 nucleotides read TGTGCCAGCAGCTCCCTAAGCTCCTACAATGAGCAGTTCTTC. Its translation is CASSSLSSYNEQFF. Together with reference TRBV5-6 and TRBJ2-1, the CDR3 gives the full variable domain: DAGVTQSPTHLIKTRGQQVTLRCSPKSGHDTVSWYQQALGQGPQFIFQYYEEEERQRGNFPDRFSGHQFPNYSSELNVNALLLGDSALYLCASSSLSSYNEQFFGPGTRLTVL.

The chain joins TRBV11-2 to TRBJ1-2; 11 bases align to TRBD1. With 5 bases clipped from V and 8 bases from J, the junction kept 13 bases outside the gene matches. CDR3 size: 16 residues. Germline V gives CDR1 SGHAT, CDR2 FQNNGV. The CDR3 nucleotides read TGTGCCAGCAGCCCCCAATGGACAGGGGGCAAGTTGGGCTACACCTTC. This translates into CASSPQWTGGKLGYTF.

This chain connects TRBV7-3 to TRBJ2-3; TRBD2 aligns across 12 bases. CDR1 SGHTA and CDR2 FQGTGA come from the germline V gene. The V segment lost 2 bases and the J segment 1 base; nucleotides outside the gene matches: 4. This CDR3 region has 17 residues. The CDR3, as DNA: TGTGCCAGCAGCTTAGGGCCTAGCGGGGGGGGCACAGATACGCAGTATTTT. Translated, it gives CASSLGPSGGGTDTQYF. The whole variable domain, filled in from reference TRBV7-3 and TRBJ2-3, reads GAGVSQTPSNKVTEKGKYVELRCDPISGHTALYWYRQSLGQGPEFLIYFQGTGAADDSGLPNDRFFAVRPEGSVSTLKIQRTERGDSAVYLCASSLGPSGGGTDTQYFGPGTRLTVL.

The gene calls are TRBV19 and TRBJ1-5; 7 positions match TRBD1. Germline values: CDR1 LNHDA, CDR2 SQIVND (reference sequence). Unmatched junction bases numbered 16, after V lost 5 bases and J lost 15 bases. The CDR3 runs 14 residues. The CDR3 loop reads CASSLRSGLRDRHF. The CDR3 DNA reads TGTGCCAGTAGTTTAAGGTCGGGACTCCGGGACAGGCATTTT.

This clone showed up just a few times. V gene TRBV11-2 combines with J gene TRBJ1-1; 9 bases align to TRBD1. The junction had 8 bases not matched to a gene; V was cut back by 5 bases and J by 4 bases. The CDR3 spans 15 residues. The germline CDR1 and CDR2 sequences are SGHAT and FQNNGV. CDR3 loop: CASSAYRGRGTEAFF. In nucleotides, the CDR3 is TGTGCCAGCAGCGCTTACAGGGGGCGAGGCACTGAAGCTTTCTTT.

The chain uses TRBV5-4 and TRBJ2-1; D unresolved. The CDR3 sequence is 15 residues long. With 4 bases removed from V and 5 bases from J, the gap between germline ends came to 16 bases. Per germline, CDR1 SGHNT and CDR2 YYREEE (reference sequence). The CDR3 loop reads CASSPRRAPNNEQFF. CDR3 in DNA: TGTGCCAGCAGCCCGCGTCGGGCCCCAAACAATGAGCAGTTCTTC.

The rearrangement joins TRBV5-1 to TRBJ1-4; D is ambiguous. Germline values: CDR1 SGHRS, CDR2 YFSETQ. CDR3 length: 15 residues. Trimming pared 1 base from V and 0 bases from J, leaving 7 bases between. DNA for the CDR3: TGCGCCAGCAGCTTGACACCTGCAACTAATGAAAAACTGTTTTTT. Its protein product is CASSLTPATNEKLFF. Variable domain in full (rest from reference TRBV5-1 and TRBJ1-4): KAGVTQTPRYLIKTRGQQVTLSCSPISGHRSVSWYQQTPGQGLQFLFEYFSETQRNKGNFPGRFSGRQFSNSRSEMNVSTLELGDSALYLCASSLTPATNEKLFFGSGTQLSVL.